The 16 T cell receptor beta chains presented below share a single source sample, sequenced in a study of T cell changes during pregnancy in multiple sclerosis (dated 2019 in TCRdb). Library generation was performed with the immunoSEQ multiplex PCR assay. TCRdb holds this immuneACCESS table with in-frame rearrangements only. Some clones are missing; in checked studies, unresolved V genes explain under half, and the rest has no known cause. Within this sample are about 35,000 clones, with over 90% of them counted one time only. The ten largest make up around 0.45% of the sample. The material sequenced was CD4+ T cells from peripheral blood mononuclear cells, taken in the third trimester of pregnancy. The receptors derive from a female donor in good health, enrolled as a control in a pregnancy study.

This clone was picked up one time. The J gene is TRBJ2-7, the V gene TRBV7-9, with 9 bases lining up with TRBD1. Germline V gene lookup returns CDR1 SEHNR and CDR2 FQNEAQ (reference sequence). The CDR3 spans 12 residues. V trimming: 6 bases; J trimming: 10 bases; junction bases outside the gene matches: 7. The CDR3 region is CASRTGQGEQYF. CDR3 nucleotides: TGTGCCAGCAGGACGGGACAGGGAGAACAGTACTTC.

The rearrangement uses TRBV4-1 and TRBJ2-1, with TRBD2 identical over 8 bases. CDR3 length: 15 amino acids. With V trimmed by 0 bases and J by 10 bases, 8 bases remained unmatched. The germline gives CDR1 MGHRA, CDR2 YSYEKL. As DNA, the CDR3 is TGCGCCAGCAGCCAAGAAACCGGGACTAGAAGCGAGCAGTTCTTC. It encodes CASSQETGTRSEQFF.

The chain links TRBV5-1 to TRBJ1-1, with 7 bases aligning to TRBD1. V shed 2 bases, J shed 7 bases, and the junction held 5 bases outside the gene matches. CDR3 size: 13 residues. The germline V gene encodes CDR1 SGHRS and CDR2 YFSETQ. The CDR3 is CASSFPRTGEAFF. The DNA for the CDR3 is TGCGCCAGCAGCTTTCCTCGGACAGGTGAAGCTTTCTTT.

Comments on this clone: This sample also contains other DNA sequences that code for the same CDR3. V is TRBV13 and J is TRBJ2-2; TRBD2 aligns across 13 bases. The CDR3 is 17 residues long. V lost 5 bases to trimming and J lost 3 bases; unmatched junction nucleotides: 6. The V gene's germline CDR1 is PRHDT and CDR2 FYEKMQ (reference sequence). CDR3 sequence (DNA): TGTGCCAGCAGCCTGGGACTAGCGGGGCGTTACACCGGGGAGCTGTTTTTT. This encodes CASSLGLAGRYTGELFF. The complete variable domain, with remaining parts taken from reference TRBV13 and TRBJ2-2, reads AAGVIQSPRHLIKEKRETATLKCYPIPRHDTVYWYQQGPGQDPQFLISFYEKMQSDKGSIPDRFSAQQFSDYHSELNMSSLELGDSALYFCASSLGLAGRYTGELFFGEGSRLTVL.

The chain joins TRBV5-6 to TRBJ1-2; 9 bases map to TRBD1. The CDR3 spans 13 residues. Trimming cost V 4 bases and J 5 bases; bases outside gene matches: 3. Germline V gene sequence: CDR1 SGHDT, CDR2 YYEEEE. The CDR3 region has the DNA TGTGCCAGCAGCCTGGACAGGGGTTATGGCTACACCTTC. It encodes CASSLDRGYGYTF.

The chain has TRBV18 and TRBJ2-3; 9 bases match TRBD2. J gave up 3 bases and V 3 bases, and 10 bases lay outside the gene matches. The CDR3 spans 17 residues. Germline V gene sequence: CDR1 KGHSH, CDR2 LQKENI. The CDR3 DNA follows: TGTGCCAGCTCACCGGGACTAGCACCCGGAGGTACAGATACGCAGTATTTT. Translation: CASSPGLAPGGTDTQYF.

V usage is TRBV27 and J usage is TRBJ1-3; 8 bases agree with TRBD1. In germline, CDR1 is MNHEY, CDR2 SMNVEV (reference sequence). V shed 5 bases, J shed 4 bases, and the junction held 7 bases outside the gene matches. CDR3 length: 15 amino acids. The CDR3 DNA follows: TGTGCCAGCAGTATACGGACAGGGCAGGGAAACACCATATATTTT. Amino acid sequence: CASSIRTGQGNTIYF.

V gene TRBV6-6 combines with J gene TRBJ1-3; no definite D call. The CDR3 covers 14 residues. Germline V gene lookup returns CDR1 MNHNY and CDR2 SVGAGI (reference sequence). The V end lost 8 bases, the J end lost 2 bases, and 13 bases lay between the germline ends. The CDR3 DNA is TGTGCCAGCCACTTTGGGGAGGCTGGAAACACCATATATTTT. This encodes CASHFGEAGNTIYF.

The rearrangement links TRBV14 to TRBJ2-7, with 8 bases identical to TRBD2. The trim removed 7 bases at V and 2 bases at J, leaving 4 bases unmatched. Germline CDR1 is SGHDN and CDR2 is FVKESK. CDR3 size: 13 residues. CDR3 region: CASTGGRTYEQYF. The CDR3 DNA is TGTGCCAGCACGGGGGGGAGAACCTACGAGCAGTACTTC.

This rearrangement joins TRBV19 to TRBJ2-3; D is undetermined. V was clipped by 6 bases and J by 1 base, with 8 bases between them. Germline-derived CDR1 and CDR2 are LNHDA and SQIVND (reference sequence). The CDR3 runs to 13 residues. For the CDR3, the DNA is TGTGCCAGTAGCCGACTGGGCACAGATACGCAGTATTTT. Its translation is CASSRLGTDTQYF.

The gene calls are TRBV7-2 and TRBJ2-5, with TRBD2 matching over 8 bases. Germline assignment: CDR1 SGHTA and CDR2 FQGNSA. J lost 2 bases, V lost 0 bases, and 11 bases had no gene match. CDR3 length: 18 amino acids. The CDR3 sequence is CASSLASSGGANQETQYF. Here the CDR3 DNA reads TGTGCCAGCAGCTTAGCAAGCAGCGGGGGTGCTAATCAAGAGACCCAGTACTTC.

Turning to this clone: A junction end diverges from the germline sequence, so it may reflect a read error. The chain joins TRBV7-9 to TRBJ2-7; 14 nucleotides match TRBD2. The germline CDR1 and CDR2 sequences are SEHNR and FQNEAQ (reference sequence). CDR3 length: 14 residues. CDR3 sequence reads: CASSLVGLAGAYRF. The CDR3 DNA follows: TGTGCCAGCAGCTTAGTGGGACTAGCGGGGGCCTACCGCTTC.

The rearrangement joins TRBV5-1 to TRBJ1-6; D is perhaps TRBD1 (5 bases). V was shortened by 5 bases and J by 6 bases, with 15 bases between the two germline ends. Germline V lookup: CDR1 SGHRS, CDR2 YFSETQ. This CDR3 has 15 residues. The CDR3 reads CASRVATAVNSPLHF. CDR3 in DNA: TGCGCCAGCAGGGTGGCGACAGCCGTTAATTCACCCCTCCACTTT.

CDR3 sequence: CASRTSGGLYEQYF. CDR3 in DNA: TGTGCCTCTCGGACTAGCGGGGGCCTCTACGAGCAGTACTTC. The J gene is TRBJ2-7, the V gene TRBV6-5, with TRBD2 matching over 13 bases. CDR3 size: 14 residues. The V segment lost 11 bases and the J segment 3 bases; nucleotides outside the gene matches: 7. Germline-derived CDR1 and CDR2 are MNHEY and SVGAGI.

This chain links TRBV25-1 with TRBJ2-3; 7 nucleotides match TRBD1. The CDR3 extends over 16 amino acids. CDR1 is MGHDK, CDR2 SYGVNS, per germline. The V gene end was trimmed by 4 bases and the J gene end by 2 bases; junction bases not matched to a gene: 9. This CDR3 reads CASSGPTGAPTDTQYF. The CDR3 nucleotides read TGTGCCAGCAGTGGACCCACAGGGGCTCCCACAGATACGCAGTATTTT.

The chain carries TRBV19 and TRBJ1-6, with D possibly TRBD1 on 5 matching bases. The CDR3 extends over 15 amino acids. The V end was cut by 3 bases, the J end by 8 bases, with 14 bases between. Germline-derived CDR1 and CDR2 are LNHDA and SQIVND (reference sequence). The CDR3 protein is CASSIREYGDSPLHF. The CDR3 region has the DNA TGTGCCAGTAGTATCAGGGAATATGGGGATTCACCCCTCCACTTT.